Following are 24 T cell receptor beta chains from one sample sequenced in a study of T cells in pancreatic ductal adenocarcinoma (dated by TCRdb to 2016 to 2017). Libraries came from the immunoSEQ multiplex PCR assay. Imported from immuneACCESS, the table was reduced by TCRdb to in-frame sequences with V and J called. These copies leave out some clones; in studies compared against another copy, an unresolved V gene accounts for under half, and the cause of the remainder is not known. Counted in this sample were about 97,000 clones; more than 90% of them appeared once. The top ten clones comprise roughly 3.1% of the sample. The pancreatic ductal adenocarcinoma patients who were selected had gone through surgery without receiving any neoadjuvant therapy. Sequenced: PBMCs. The receptor set was obtained from a human donor with pancreatic ductal adenocarcinoma.

The chain uses TRBV5-6 and TRBJ2-7, with 7 bases lining up with TRBD1. Unmatched junction bases numbered 8, after V lost 7 bases and J lost 4 bases. The CDR3 is 13 residues long. The germline CDR1 and CDR2 sequences are SGHDT and YYEEEE. The CDR3: CASGGQTPYEQYF. The DNA of the CDR3 is TGTGCCAGCGGGGGACAGACACCGTACGAGCAGTACTTC.

V gene TRBV6-1 combines with J gene TRBJ1-5; tentatively, D is TRBD1 (6 bases). Per the germline V gene, CDR1 is MNHNS and CDR2 is SASEGT. CDR3 length: 13 amino acids. Here the CDR3 DNA reads TGTGCAACCGTAGGACAGAACCATCAGCCCCAGCATTTT. Translated: CATVGQNHQPQHF.

V gene TRBV7-2 combines with J gene TRBJ2-5; 12 bases align to TRBD2. The CDR3 covers 15 residues. V was pared by 3 bases and J by 5 bases, with 4 bases of the junction left unmatched. From germline, CDR1 is SGHTA and CDR2 FQGNSA. CDR3 sequence reads: CASSFGTSGRETQYF. CDR3 nucleotide sequence: TGTGCCAGCAGCTTTGGCACTAGCGGGAGGGAGACCCAGTACTTC.

The table lists this clone with a count of one. V is TRBV27 and J is TRBJ2-7; 10 bases align to TRBD2. Looked up from germline, CDR1 is MNHEY and CDR2 is SMNVEV (reference sequence). The CDR3 length is 15 residues. J gave up 4 bases and V 7 bases, and 10 bases lay outside the gene matches. CDR3 sequence: CASTKLPSGSYEQYF. The CDR3 region has the DNA TGTGCCAGCACCAAGCTGCCTAGCGGGAGTTACGAGCAGTACTTC.

This clone has only one observation. The V and J genes are TRBV4-1 and TRBJ1-2; TRBD1 aligns across 9 bases. Germline V CDR1 and CDR2: MGHRA, YSYEKL. The CDR3 loop spans 15 amino acids. Trimming at V came to 3 bases and at J to 6 bases, leaving 8 bases not matched to a gene. CDR3 region: CASSQGQGPWDGYTF. As DNA, the CDR3 is TGCGCCAGCAGCCAGGGACAGGGTCCCTGGGATGGCTACACCTTC.

V is TRBV19 and J is TRBJ1-1; unclear D gene. The CDR3 covers 11 residues. Germline-derived CDR1 and CDR2 are LNHDA and SQIVND (reference sequence). With 11 bases removed from V and 1 base from J, the gap between germline ends came to 8 bases. Written as DNA, the CDR3 is TGTGCCTCTGGCAGGAACACTGAAGCTTTCTTT. It specifies CASGRNTEAFF.

CDR3 DNA: TGCGCCAGCAGCTTCCTCGGAGGTGGGGAGACCCAGTACTTC. Amino acid sequence: CASSFLGGGETQYF. The rearrangement joins TRBV5-1 to TRBJ2-5; possible D gene TRBD2, 5 bases. This CDR3 has 14 residues. Germline V lookup: CDR1 SGHRS, CDR2 YFSETQ. Trimming left V 2 bases short and J 5 bases short, with 13 bases between. Combining the CDR3 with reference TRBV5-1 and TRBJ2-5 gives the whole variable domain KAGVTQTPRYLIKTRGQQVTLSCSPISGHRSVSWYQQTPGQGLQFLFEYFSETQRNKGNFPGRFSGRQFSNSRSEMNVSTLELGDSALYLCASSFLGGGETQYFGPGTRLLVL.

V and J are TRBV28 and TRBJ2-3; D is perhaps TRBD2 (7 bases). The CDR3 runs 12 residues. CDR1 is MDHEN and CDR2 is SYDVKM in the germline V gene. V was clipped by 6 bases and J by 10 bases, with 14 bases between them. CDR3: CASSLGGEAQYF. CDR3 sequence (DNA): TGTGCCAGCAGCCTAGGGGGGGAGGCGCAGTATTTT.

To note about this clone: In the same sample, other DNA sequences code for this CDR3. This chain links TRBV30 with TRBJ2-1, with 12 positions matching TRBD2. The CDR3 loop spans 15 amino acids. Unmatched junction bases numbered 3, after V lost 2 bases and J lost 4 bases. From germline, CDR1 is GTSNPN and CDR2 SVGIG (reference sequence). CDR3 in DNA: TGTGCCTGGAGTCTAGCGGGAGGGCCTTACAATGAGCAGTTCTTC. Protein product: CAWSLAGGPYNEQFF.

The chain uses TRBV7-2 and TRBJ2-3; 9 nucleotides agree with TRBD1. From germline, CDR1 is SGHTA and CDR2 FQGNSA. The J segment lost 3 bases and the V segment lost 5 bases, leaving 6 bases of the junction unmatched. The CDR3 contains 15 residues. The DNA for the CDR3 is TGTGCCAGCAGCCCGCCGGGACAGGGAACAGATACGCAGTATTTT. This translates into CASSPPGQGTDTQYF.

This clone was counted a few times. CDR3 DNA sequence: TGCGCCAGCAGCACATTCAGGATACTTTTCCCCAATAGCTCTGGGGCCAACGTCCTGACTTTC. This gives the protein CASSTFRILFPNSSGANVLTF. The chain carries TRBV5-1 and TRBJ2-6; no clear D gene. In germline, CDR1 is SGHRS, CDR2 YFSETQ. The CDR3 runs 21 residues. V gave up 4 bases and J gave up 0 bases, with 26 bases separating them. The whole variable domain, filled in from reference TRBV5-1 and TRBJ2-6, reads KAGVTQTPRYLIKTRGQQVTLSCSPISGHRSVSWYQQTPGQGLQFLFEYFSETQRNKGNFPGRFSGRQFSNSRSEMNVSTLELGDSALYLCASSTFRILFPNSSGANVLTFGAGSRLTVL.

J is TRBJ2-7 and V is TRBV4-1; D remains ambiguous. V was clipped by 1 base and J by 6 bases, with 16 bases between them. There are 15 residues in the CDR3. Germline V lookup: CDR1 MGHRA, CDR2 YSYEKL. The CDR3 nucleotides are TGCGCCAGCAGCCAAGGGAGCCGGCCTCTAGGCGAGCAGTACTTC. Its translation is CASSQGSRPLGEQYF.

The chain has TRBV29-1 and TRBJ2-7, with 10 bases aligning to TRBD2. Germline CDR1 SQVTM, CDR2 ANQGSEA. V shed 6 bases and J 2 bases; nucleotides not matched to a gene: 7. The CDR3 length is 14 residues. The CDR3 nucleotides are TGCAGCGTGGAGACTAGCGGGCTTACCTACGAGCAGTACTTC. Translation gives CSVETSGLTYEQYF.

This chain uses TRBV5-6 with TRBJ2-1, with D possibly matching TRBD2 (5 bases). Germline V lookup: CDR1 SGHDT, CDR2 YYEEEE. V lost 0 bases and J 5 bases, leaving 9 bases between the germline ends. CDR3 length: 14 amino acids. The CDR3 bases are TGTGCCAGCAGCTTGGAGCGGACCGACAATGAGCAGTTCTTC. It translates to CASSLERTDNEQFF.

The genes are TRBV27 and TRBJ2-7; D is perhaps TRBD1 (6 bases). With 8 bases removed from V and 3 bases from J, the gap between germline ends came to 14 bases. Germline V gene sequence: CDR1 MNHEY, CDR2 SMNVEV (reference sequence). The CDR3 loop spans 13 amino acids. The CDR3 sequence is CASPTGVHYEQYF. In DNA, the CDR3 is TGTGCCAGCCCGACAGGAGTACACTACGAGCAGTACTTC.

The chain couples TRBV11-2 to TRBJ1-2; maybe TRBD1 (6 bases). Germline V gives CDR1 SGHAT, CDR2 FQNNGV. This CDR3 region has 14 residues. Trimming removed 4 bases from V and 8 bases from J, with 17 bases in between. The CDR3 protein is CASSSLGGPYGYTF. The DNA of the CDR3 is TGTGCCAGCAGCTCCCTCGGGGGGCCGTACGGCTACACCTTC.

The chain carries TRBV5-1 and TRBJ1-3; D is perhaps TRBD1 (5 bases). Germline V gene lookup returns CDR1 SGHRS and CDR2 YFSETQ. The CDR3 contains 16 residues. Trimming shortened V by 1 base and J by 3 bases, and 14 bases separated the two germline ends. The CDR3 region is CASSLSAGPYGNTIYF. The CDR3 coding sequence is TGCGCCAGCAGCTTGAGCGCAGGGCCCTATGGAAACACCATATATTTT.

This chain connects TRBV5-8 to TRBJ2-1; 7 nucleotides align to TRBD2. Germline V gene data show CDR1 as SGHTS and CDR2 as YDEGEE. The trim removed 6 bases at V and 9 bases at J, leaving 12 bases unmatched. CDR3 size: 14 residues. The CDR3 here is CASNRGEGLGEQFF. CDR3 nucleotides: TGTGCCAGCAACCGGGGGGAGGGATTAGGTGAGCAGTTCTTC.

This clone appeared a single time. The chain couples TRBV30 to TRBJ2-7, with 9 bases lining up with TRBD1. This CDR3 is built from 15 residues. V dropped 2 bases and J dropped 9; count of bases not matched to a gene: 14. CDR1 and CDR2 (germline): GTSNPN, SVGIG (reference sequence). The DNA of the CDR3 is TGTGCCTGGAGTCCCTGGGACAGGGCCTTGATGGGGCAGTACTTC. Residues: CAWSPWDRALMGQYF.

The CDR3 DNA reads TGTGCCAGCAGTTACTTGCAGGGTACGGCCTACGAGCAGTACTTC. Translated: CASSYLQGTAYEQYF. The chain recombines TRBV6-5 with TRBJ2-7; D is possibly TRBD1 (5 bases). The V and J ends lost 1 base and 2 bases respectively, with 12 bases between them. This CDR3 has 15 residues. Germline V gene sequence: CDR1 MNHEY, CDR2 SVGAGI.

The V gene is TRBV4-1, the J gene TRBJ1-3; a possible D gene is TRBD1 (5 bases). Germline CDR1 MGHRA, CDR2 YSYEKL. This CDR3 comprises 15 residues. Trimming took off 6 bases at V and 4 bases at J, with 16 bases between the two ends. CDR3 DNA: TGCGCCAGCAGGAAAGGGACTCCGGTAGGAAACACCATATATTTT. This gives the protein CASRKGTPVGNTIYF.

The genes are TRBV18 and TRBJ2-7, with 7 bases lining up with TRBD2. Germline values: CDR1 KGHSH, CDR2 LQKENI. The V segment lost 1 base and the J segment 2 bases; nucleotides outside the gene matches: 5. This CDR3 comprises 15 residues. This CDR3 reads CASSPLAGNPYEQYF. The CDR3 nucleotides read TGTGCCAGCTCACCACTAGCGGGTAACCCCTACGAGCAGTACTTC.

The chain has TRBV7-8 and TRBJ1-5; no reliable D call. Germline CDR1 and CDR2: SGHVS and FQNEAQ. The CDR3 has 12 amino acids. V gave up 2 bases and J gave up 6 bases, with 5 bases separating them. The CDR3 DNA follows: TGTGCCAGCAGCTTACCCGGTCAGCCCCAGCATTTT. Translating gives CASSLPGQPQHF.

The V gene is TRBV11-2, the J gene TRBJ1-1, with TRBD1 matching 9 bases. After removal of 1 base from V and 1 base from J, the junction contained 10 bases not matched to a gene. CDR3 length: 18 amino acids. Germline V gene data show CDR1 as SGHAT and CDR2 as FQNNGV. The CDR3 region has the DNA TGTGCCAGCAGCTTAGTGACCGGGACAGGGACGTGGAACACTGAAGCTTTCTTT. Encoded protein: CASSLVTGTGTWNTEAFF.